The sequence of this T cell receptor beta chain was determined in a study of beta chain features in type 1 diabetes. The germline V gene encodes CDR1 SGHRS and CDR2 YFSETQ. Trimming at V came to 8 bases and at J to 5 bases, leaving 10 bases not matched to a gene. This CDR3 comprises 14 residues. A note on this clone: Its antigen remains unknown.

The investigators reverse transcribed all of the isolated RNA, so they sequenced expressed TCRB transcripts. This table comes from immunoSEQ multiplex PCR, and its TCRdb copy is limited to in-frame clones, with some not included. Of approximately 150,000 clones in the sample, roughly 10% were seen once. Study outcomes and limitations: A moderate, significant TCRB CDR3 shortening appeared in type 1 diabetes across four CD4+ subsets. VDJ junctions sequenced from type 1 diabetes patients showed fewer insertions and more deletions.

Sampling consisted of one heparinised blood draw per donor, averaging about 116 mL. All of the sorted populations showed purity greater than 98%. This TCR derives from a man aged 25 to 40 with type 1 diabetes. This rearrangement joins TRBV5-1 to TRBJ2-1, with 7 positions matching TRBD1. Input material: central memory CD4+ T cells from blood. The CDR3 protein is CASSRDTGDNEQFF. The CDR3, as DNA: TGCGCCAGTAGCCGGGACACAGGGGACAATGAGCAGTTCTTC.